Following are 17 T cell receptor beta chains from one sample sequenced in a study of T cells in localized non-small cell lung cancer. Sequenced by immunoSEQ multiplex PCR; TCRdb stores in-frame clones only, minus some. Counted here are tens of thousands of clones, over 70% occurring once; the ten biggest clones make up less than 15%. This specimen consisted of PBMCs, obtained before any cancer treatment. These receptors all come from a man aged 40 to 70 with stage II squamous cell lung carcinoma.

This chain connects TRBV30 to TRBJ1-5; TRBD1 aligns across 7 bases. V trimming: 3 bases; J trimming: 4 bases; junction bases outside the gene matches: 3. The length of the CDR3 is 13 residues. The germline V gene has CDR1 GTSNPN and CDR2 SVGIG (reference sequence). The CDR3 reads CAWRGTDNQPQHF. The CDR3 DNA is TGTGCCTGGAGGGGGACAGATAATCAGCCCCAGCATTTT.

The chain uses TRBV30 and TRBJ1-2, with a tentative D call TRBD1 (6 bases). The CDR3 totals 13 residues. Germline V lookup: CDR1 GTSNPN, CDR2 SVGIG (reference sequence). V lost 0 bases and J lost 7, with 12 bases in between. For the CDR3, the DNA is TGTGCCTGGAGTGTTGGGGGGCGCAGTGGCTACACCTTC. Its protein product is CAWSVGGRSGYTF.

The rearrangement uses TRBV7-9 and TRBJ1-1, with 11 bases that match TRBD1. The ends lost 5 bases at V and 2 bases at J; junction bases unmatched: 4. The germline gives CDR1 SEHNR, CDR2 FQNEAQ (reference sequence). CDR3 length equals 15 residues. In nucleotides, the CDR3 is TGTGCCAGCAGCGATTGGACAGGGGGCAACACTGAAGCTTTCTTT. Its translation is CASSDWTGGNTEAFF.

The sample holds a few counts of this clone. The CDR3 DNA sequence: TGTGCCAGTAGTATGGACGGCTACGAGCAGTACTTC. Amino acid sequence: CASSMDGYEQYF. The rearrangement links TRBV19 to TRBJ2-7; D unresolved. The CDR3 runs to 12 residues. Germline CDR1 LNHDA, CDR2 SQIVND (reference sequence). Trimming cost V 3 bases and J 3 bases, with 6 bases left between them.

With regard to this clone: The junction shows a germline mismatch at one end, possibly a read error. V and J are TRBV6-6 and TRBJ2-7; possibly TRBD2 for D (5 bases). The CDR3 consists of 12 residues. In germline, CDR1 is MNHNY, CDR2 SVGAGI (reference sequence). The CDR3 DNA is TGTGCCAGCAGTGAGCGGACCTACGCGCAGTACTTC. This translates into CASSERTYAQYF.

The J gene is TRBJ1-3, the V gene TRBV10-3, with TRBD1 matching 10 bases. The V and J ends lost 6 bases and 1 base, in that order; junction bases with no gene match: 3. The CDR3 totals 15 residues. Germline-derived CDR1 and CDR2 are ENHRY and SYGVKD. The CDR3 bases are TGTGCCATCAGCCCGGGACAGGGGTCTGGAAACACCATATATTTT. Translation gives CAISPGQGSGNTIYF.

V is TRBV2 and J is TRBJ2-1, with TRBD2 matching over 8 bases. After removal of 8 bases from V and 7 bases from J, the junction contained 10 bases not matched to a gene. This CDR3 is built from 14 residues. Germline assignment: CDR1 SNHLY and CDR2 FYNNEI. The CDR3 protein is CASGLSGSYNEQFF. DNA of the CDR3: TGTGCCAGCGGTCTAAGCGGGAGTTATAATGAGCAGTTCTTC.

The chain combines TRBV11-3 with TRBJ1-2; D remains ambiguous. V was pared by 1 base and J by 4 bases, with 7 bases between. CDR1 and CDR2 (germline): SGHNT, YENEEA. The CDR3 extends over 13 amino acids. The CDR3 nucleotides are TGTGCCAGCAGCTTAGTTCGGGGCTATGGCTACACCTTC. This gives the protein CASSLVRGYGYTF.

This chain connects TRBV6-5 to TRBJ2-6, with D possibly TRBD2 on 5 matching bases. This CDR3 is built from 16 residues. V shed 4 bases and J shed 0 bases, with 10 bases lying between them. CDR1 is MNHEY, CDR2 SVGAGI, per germline. The CDR3 nucleotides are TGTGCCAGCAGTTCCCGGGGAATCTCTGGGGCCAACGTCCTGACTTTC. Residues: CASSSRGISGANVLTF.

This chain connects TRBV5-4 to TRBJ2-2; 9 positions match TRBD1. V dropped 0 bases and J dropped 5; count of bases not matched to a gene: 5. The germline gives CDR1 SGHNT, CDR2 YYREEE (reference sequence). CDR3 length: 16 amino acids. The CDR3: CASSLAGTGSTGELFF. Written as DNA, the CDR3 is TGTGCCAGCAGCTTGGCCGGGACAGGGTCGACCGGGGAGCTGTTTTTT.

The chain joins TRBV30 to TRBJ2-7; 7 bases line up with TRBD2. Losses at the gene ends were 5 bases for V and 2 bases for J; bases not matched to a gene: 9. The CDR3 has 14 amino acids. Per germline, CDR1 GTSNPN and CDR2 SVGIG (reference sequence). This chain's CDR3 is CAWGVWTRPYEQYF. CDR3 coding DNA: TGTGCCTGGGGCGTCTGGACTAGGCCCTACGAGCAGTACTTC.

The chain joins TRBV9 to TRBJ1-4, with D maybe TRBD1 (6 bases). Trimming shortened V by 3 bases and J by 1 base, and 10 bases separated the two germline ends. This CDR3 spans 15 amino acids. Germline CDR1 SGDLS, CDR2 YYNGEE. The CDR3 DNA reads TGTGCCAGCAGCGCCCAACAGGGAACTAATGAAAAACTGTTTTTT. This encodes CASSAQQGTNEKLFF.

V usage is TRBV7-8 and J usage is TRBJ2-5; the D gene is possibly TRBD2 (5 bases). Germline loops: CDR1 SGHVS, CDR2 FQNEAQ. V lost 1 base, J lost 4 bases, and 13 bases lay in between. CDR3 length: 15 amino acids. This CDR3 reads CASSLVGRVPETQYF. For the CDR3, the DNA is TGTGCCAGCAGCTTAGTAGGGCGGGTTCCAGAGACCCAGTACTTC.

This chain joins TRBV11-2 and TRBJ1-1, with D hard to call. The CDR3 runs to 13 residues. V lost 3 bases and J lost 4, with 9 bases in between. Germline V gene sequence: CDR1 SGHAT, CDR2 FQNNGV. The CDR3, as DNA: TGTGCCAGCAGCTTTAGATTGGGCACTGAAGCTTTCTTT. Translating gives CASSFRLGTEAFF.

This rearrangement joins TRBV30 to TRBJ2-5; TRBD1 is a possible D gene (6 bases). The germline V gene encodes CDR1 GTSNPN and CDR2 SVGIG (reference sequence). The germline V and J ends were trimmed by 3 bases and 1 base, with 9 bases remaining between them. This CDR3 is 13 amino acids long. DNA of the CDR3: TGTGCCTGGAGCTCAGGGGCCCAAGAGACCCAGTACTTC. Residues: CAWSSGAQETQYF.

This chain joins TRBV2 and TRBJ2-7; 10 nucleotides line up with TRBD2. The CDR3 runs to 13 residues. CDR1 is SNHLY, CDR2 FYNNEI, per germline. The J segment lost 6 bases and the V segment lost 4 bases, leaving 3 bases of the junction unmatched. CDR3 sequence: CASSVASGSEQYF. In DNA form, the CDR3 reads TGTGCCAGCAGTGTGGCTAGCGGGAGCGAGCAGTACTTC.

The rearrangement links TRBV27 to TRBJ2-1; D ambiguous. Germline CDR1 is MNHEY and CDR2 is SMNVEV (reference sequence). The CDR3 sequence is 15 residues long. The V end was cut by 2 bases, the J end by 8 bases, with 16 bases between. CDR3 bases: TGTGCCAGCAGTTTAGGCGCTACAGCATTGGATGAGCAGTTCTTC. It encodes CASSLGATALDEQFF.